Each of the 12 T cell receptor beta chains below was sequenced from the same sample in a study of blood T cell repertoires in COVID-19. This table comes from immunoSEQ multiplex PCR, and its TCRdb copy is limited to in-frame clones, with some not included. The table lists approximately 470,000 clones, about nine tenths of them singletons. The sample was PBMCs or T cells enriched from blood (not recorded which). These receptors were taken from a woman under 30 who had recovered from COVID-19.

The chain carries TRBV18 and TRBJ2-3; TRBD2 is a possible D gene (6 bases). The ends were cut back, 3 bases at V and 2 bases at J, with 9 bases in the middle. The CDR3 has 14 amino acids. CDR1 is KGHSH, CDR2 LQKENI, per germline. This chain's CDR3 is CASSPPRDTDTQYF. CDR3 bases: TGTGCCAGCTCACCTCCGCGGGACACAGATACGCAGTATTTT.

CDR3 sequence: CASSRREAYGYTF. DNA for the CDR3: TGTGCCAGCAGCCGGCGAGAGGCCTATGGCTACACCTTC. The gene calls are TRBV5-6 and TRBJ1-2; the D is unclear. Looked up from germline, CDR1 is SGHDT and CDR2 is YYEEEE. V shed 4 bases and J shed 4 bases, with 11 bases lying between them. The CDR3 contains 13 residues. Together with reference TRBV5-6 and TRBJ1-2, the CDR3 gives the full variable domain: DAGVTQSPTHLIKTRGQQVTLRCSPKSGHDTVSWYQQALGQGPQFIFQYYEEEERQRGNFPDRFSGHQFPNYSSELNVNALLLGDSALYLCASSRREAYGYTFGSGTRLTVV.

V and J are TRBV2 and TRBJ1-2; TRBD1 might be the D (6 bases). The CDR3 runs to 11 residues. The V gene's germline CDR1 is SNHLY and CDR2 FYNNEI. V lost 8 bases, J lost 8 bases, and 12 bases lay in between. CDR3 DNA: TGTGCCAGCGCTACAGGGTGGGGCTACACCTTC. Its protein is CASATGWGYTF.

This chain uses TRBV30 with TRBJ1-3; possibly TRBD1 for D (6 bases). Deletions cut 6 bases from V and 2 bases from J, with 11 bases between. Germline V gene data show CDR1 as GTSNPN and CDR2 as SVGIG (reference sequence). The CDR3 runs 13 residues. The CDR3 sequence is CACIRGTGNTIYF. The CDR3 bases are TGTGCCTGTATTAGGGGGACTGGAAACACCATATATTTT.

The CDR3 coding sequence is TGTGCCAGTAGTATGGGCCGCCAGACCTATGGCTACACCTTC. Translating it yields CASSMGRQTYGYTF. The chain links TRBV19 to TRBJ1-2; no reliable D call. This CDR3 is 14 amino acids long. V was trimmed by 3 bases and J by 4 bases, leaving 12 bases between them. Germline assignment: CDR1 LNHDA and CDR2 SQIVND (reference sequence).

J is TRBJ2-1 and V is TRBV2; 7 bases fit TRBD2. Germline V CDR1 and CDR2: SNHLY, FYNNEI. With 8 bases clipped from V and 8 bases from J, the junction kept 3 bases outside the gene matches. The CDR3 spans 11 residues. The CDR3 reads CASQRGDEQFF. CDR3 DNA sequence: TGTGCCAGCCAGCGGGGCGATGAGCAGTTCTTC.

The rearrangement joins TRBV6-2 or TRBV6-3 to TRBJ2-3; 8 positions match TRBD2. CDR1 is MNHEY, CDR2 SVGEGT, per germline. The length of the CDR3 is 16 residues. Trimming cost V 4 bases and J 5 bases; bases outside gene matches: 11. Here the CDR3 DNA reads TGTGCCAGCAGTTCCCTAGCGGGTATGTCGAAAGATACGCAGTATTTT. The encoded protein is CASSSLAGMSKDTQYF.

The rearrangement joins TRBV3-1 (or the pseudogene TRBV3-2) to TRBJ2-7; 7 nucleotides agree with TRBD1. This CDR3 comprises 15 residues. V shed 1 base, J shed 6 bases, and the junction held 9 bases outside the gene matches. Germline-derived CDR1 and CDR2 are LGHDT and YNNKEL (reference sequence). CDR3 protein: CASSQAEQGFSEQYF. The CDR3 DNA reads TGTGCCAGCAGCCAAGCGGAACAGGGGTTTAGCGAGCAGTACTTC.

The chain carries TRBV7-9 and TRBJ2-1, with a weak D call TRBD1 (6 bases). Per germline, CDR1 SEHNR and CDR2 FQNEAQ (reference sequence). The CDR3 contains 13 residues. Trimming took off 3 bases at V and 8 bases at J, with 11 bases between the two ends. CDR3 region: CASSFTGRDEQFF. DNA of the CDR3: TGTGCCAGCAGCTTTACAGGGAGAGATGAGCAGTTCTTC.

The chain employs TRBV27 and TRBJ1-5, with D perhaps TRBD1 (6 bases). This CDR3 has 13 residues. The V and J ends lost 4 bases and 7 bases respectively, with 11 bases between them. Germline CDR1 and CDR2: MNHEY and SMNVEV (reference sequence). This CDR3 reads CASSSIGGQPQHF. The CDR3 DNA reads TGTGCCAGCAGTTCAATAGGGGGACAGCCCCAGCATTTT.

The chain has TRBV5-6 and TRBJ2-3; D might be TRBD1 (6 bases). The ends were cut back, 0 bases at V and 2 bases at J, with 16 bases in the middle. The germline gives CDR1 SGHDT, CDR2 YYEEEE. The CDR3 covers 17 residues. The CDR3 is CASSLVGAGPYTDTQYF. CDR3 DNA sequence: TGTGCCAGCAGCTTGGTGGGGGCAGGTCCCTACACAGATACGCAGTATTTT.

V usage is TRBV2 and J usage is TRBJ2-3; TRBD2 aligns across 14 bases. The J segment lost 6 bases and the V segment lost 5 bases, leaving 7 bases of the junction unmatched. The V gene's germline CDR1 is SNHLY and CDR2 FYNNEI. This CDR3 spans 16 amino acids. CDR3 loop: CASSRTTSGGADTQYF. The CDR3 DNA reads TGTGCCAGCAGTCGAACGACTAGCGGGGGGGCGGATACGCAGTATTTT.